This T cell receptor beta chain was identified during a study of OX40 agonist ivuxolimab in advanced cancers. For the study at large: Dose-escalation patients had hepatocellular carcinoma, melanoma, renal cell or head and neck cancer.

The data were produced by immunoSEQ multiplex PCR, yet TCRdb's version contains in-frame clones alone and is incomplete. Of approximately 38,000 clones in the sample, 92% were seen once. V was shortened by 7 bases and J by 5 bases, with 15 bases between the two germline ends. CDR1 and CDR2 from the germline V gene are MNHEY and SVGAGI. This CDR3 contains 13 residues. The specimen was CD4+ or CD8+ T cells sorted from blood, collected in a trial of the OX40 agonist ivuxolimab. The rearrangement joins TRBV6-5 to TRBJ2-7; D tentatively reads TRBD1 or TRBD2 (5 bases each). The clonotype originates from an adult with an advanced solid tumor such as melanoma, head and neck, liver or kidney cancer. The CDR3 DNA sequence: TGTGCCAGCAATGACCGAGGGGTGGACGAGCAGTACTTC. Its protein product is CASNDRGVDEQYF.